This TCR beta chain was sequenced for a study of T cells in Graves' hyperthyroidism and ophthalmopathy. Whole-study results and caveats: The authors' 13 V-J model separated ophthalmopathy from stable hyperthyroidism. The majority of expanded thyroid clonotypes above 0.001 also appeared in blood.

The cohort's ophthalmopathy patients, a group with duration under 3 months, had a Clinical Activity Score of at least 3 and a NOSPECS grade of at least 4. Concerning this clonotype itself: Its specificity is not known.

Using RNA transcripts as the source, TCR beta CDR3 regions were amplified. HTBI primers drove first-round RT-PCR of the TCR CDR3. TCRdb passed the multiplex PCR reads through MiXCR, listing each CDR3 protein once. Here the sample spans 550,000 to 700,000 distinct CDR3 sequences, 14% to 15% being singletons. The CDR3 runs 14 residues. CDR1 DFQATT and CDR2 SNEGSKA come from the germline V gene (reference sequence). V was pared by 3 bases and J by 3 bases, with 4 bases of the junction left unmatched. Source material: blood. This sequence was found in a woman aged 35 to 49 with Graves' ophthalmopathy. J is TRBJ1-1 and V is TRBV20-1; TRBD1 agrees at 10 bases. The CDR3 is CSARRGTGDTEAFF. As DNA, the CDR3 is TGCAGTGCTAGGAGGGGGACAGGGGACACTGAAGCTTTCTTT.